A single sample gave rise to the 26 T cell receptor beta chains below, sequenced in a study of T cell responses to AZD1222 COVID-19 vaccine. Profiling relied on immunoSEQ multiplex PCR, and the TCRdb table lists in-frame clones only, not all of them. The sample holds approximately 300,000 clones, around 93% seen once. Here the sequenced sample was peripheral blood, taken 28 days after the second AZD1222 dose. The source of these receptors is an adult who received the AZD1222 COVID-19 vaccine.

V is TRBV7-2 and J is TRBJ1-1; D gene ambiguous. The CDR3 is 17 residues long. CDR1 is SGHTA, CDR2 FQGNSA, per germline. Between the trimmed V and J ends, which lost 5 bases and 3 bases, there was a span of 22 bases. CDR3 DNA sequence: TGTGCCAGCAGCCTAACCCGGGCAGGCCAAGGGTACACTGAAGCTTTCTTT. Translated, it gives CASSLTRAGQGYTEAFF.

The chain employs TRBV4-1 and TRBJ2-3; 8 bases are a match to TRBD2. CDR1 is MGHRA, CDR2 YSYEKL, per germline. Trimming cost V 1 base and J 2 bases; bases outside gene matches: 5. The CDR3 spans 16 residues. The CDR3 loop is CASSQGGGGNTDTQYF. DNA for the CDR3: TGCGCCAGCAGCCAAGGGGGCGGGGGGAACACAGATACGCAGTATTTT.

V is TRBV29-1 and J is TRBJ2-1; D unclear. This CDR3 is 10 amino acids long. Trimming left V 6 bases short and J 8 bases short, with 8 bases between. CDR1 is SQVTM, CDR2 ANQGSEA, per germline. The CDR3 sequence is CSVGGDEQFF. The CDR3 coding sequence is TGCAGCGTGGGCGGCGATGAGCAGTTCTTC.

CDR3 region: CASSLGVGTGTGVNQPQHF. The CDR3 DNA reads TGTGCCAGCAGCTTAGGAGTGGGGACAGGGACGGGCGTCAATCAGCCCCAGCATTTT. This chain joins TRBV7-9 and TRBJ1-5, with 9 bases aligning to TRBD1. Germline CDR1 reads SEHNR; CDR2 reads FQNEAQ (reference sequence). Trimming removed 1 base from V and 3 bases from J; junction bases left unmatched: 13. The CDR3 has 19 residues.

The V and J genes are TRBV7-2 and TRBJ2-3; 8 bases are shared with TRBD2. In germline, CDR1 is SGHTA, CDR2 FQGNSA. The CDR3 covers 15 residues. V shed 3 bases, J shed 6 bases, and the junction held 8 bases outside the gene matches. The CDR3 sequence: CASSFYGGASDTQYF. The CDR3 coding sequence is TGTGCCAGCAGCTTCTACGGGGGGGCTTCGGATACGCAGTATTTT.

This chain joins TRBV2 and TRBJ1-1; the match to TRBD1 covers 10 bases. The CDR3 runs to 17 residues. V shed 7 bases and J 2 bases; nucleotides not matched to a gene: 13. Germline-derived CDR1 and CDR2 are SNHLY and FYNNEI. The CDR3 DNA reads TGTGCCAGCACCTCCTTAAGAGGGACAGGGGCAAACACTGAAGCTTTCTTT. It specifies CASTSLRGTGANTEAFF.

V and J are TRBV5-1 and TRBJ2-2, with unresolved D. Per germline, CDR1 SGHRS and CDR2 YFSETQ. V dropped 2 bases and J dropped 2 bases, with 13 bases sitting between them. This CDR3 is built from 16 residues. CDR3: CASSFMAVFNTGELFF. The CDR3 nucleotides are TGCGCCAGCAGCTTTATGGCCGTATTTAACACCGGGGAGCTGTTTTTT.

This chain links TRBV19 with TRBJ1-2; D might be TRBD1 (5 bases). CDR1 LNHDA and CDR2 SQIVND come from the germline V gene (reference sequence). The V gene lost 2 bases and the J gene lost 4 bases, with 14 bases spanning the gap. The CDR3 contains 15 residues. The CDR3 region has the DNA TGTGCCAGTAGTATAACCGGGGCCCGTGGCTATGGCTACACCTTC. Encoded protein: CASSITGARGYGYTF. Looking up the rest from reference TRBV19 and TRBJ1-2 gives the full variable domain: DGGITQSPKYLFRKEGQNVTLSCEQNLNHDAMYWYRQDPGQGLRLIYYSQIVNDFQKGDIAEGYSVSREKKESFPLTVTSAQKNPTAFYLCASSITGARGYGYTFGSGTRLTVV.

CDR3 amino acids: CASSPRRGERDEQYF. The CDR3 region has the DNA TGTGCCAGCAGCCCCCGGAGGGGGGAGAGGGACGAGCAGTACTTC. The chain couples TRBV7-2 to TRBJ2-7; D might be TRBD1 or TRBD2, each matching 6 bases. The CDR3 is made up of 15 amino acids. V lost 5 bases, J lost 5 bases, and 19 bases lay in between. From germline, CDR1 is SGHTA and CDR2 FQGNSA.

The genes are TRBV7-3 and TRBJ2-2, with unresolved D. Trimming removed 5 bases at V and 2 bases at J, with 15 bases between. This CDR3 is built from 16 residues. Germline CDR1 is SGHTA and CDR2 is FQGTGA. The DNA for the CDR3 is TGTGCCAGCAGCGACGTAGGGCGGCAAAACACCGGGGAGCTGTTTTTT. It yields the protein CASSDVGRQNTGELFF.

The CDR3: CSVEEKGPRETQYF. As DNA, the CDR3 is TGCAGCGTTGAAGAGAAGGGCCCTCGGGAGACCCAGTACTTC. The J gene is TRBJ2-5, the V gene TRBV29-1, with D unresolved. The CDR3 consists of 14 residues. V lost 0 bases and J 5 bases, leaving 13 bases between the germline ends. Germline assignment: CDR1 SQVTM and CDR2 ANQGSEA.

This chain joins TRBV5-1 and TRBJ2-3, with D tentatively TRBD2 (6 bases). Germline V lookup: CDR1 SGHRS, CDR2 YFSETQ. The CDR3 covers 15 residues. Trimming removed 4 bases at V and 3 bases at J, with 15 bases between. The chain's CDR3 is CASSGGVGRTDTQYF. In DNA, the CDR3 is TGCGCCAGCAGCGGAGGGGTTGGGAGGACAGATACGCAGTATTTT.

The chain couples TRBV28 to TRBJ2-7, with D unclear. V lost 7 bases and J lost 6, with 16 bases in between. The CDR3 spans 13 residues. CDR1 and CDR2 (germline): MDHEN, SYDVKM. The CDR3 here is CASTLEFLSEQYF. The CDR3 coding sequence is TGTGCCAGCACCCTGGAGTTCCTTAGCGAGCAGTACTTC.

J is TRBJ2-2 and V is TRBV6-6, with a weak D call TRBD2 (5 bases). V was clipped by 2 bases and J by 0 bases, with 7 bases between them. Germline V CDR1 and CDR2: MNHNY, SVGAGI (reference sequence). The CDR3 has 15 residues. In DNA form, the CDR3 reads TGTGCCAGCAGTTACGAGGGAACGAACACCGGGGAGCTGTTTTTT. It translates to CASSYEGTNTGELFF.

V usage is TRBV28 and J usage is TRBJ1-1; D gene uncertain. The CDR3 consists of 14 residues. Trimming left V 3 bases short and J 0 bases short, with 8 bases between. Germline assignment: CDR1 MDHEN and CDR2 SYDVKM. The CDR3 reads CASSFRWMNTEAFF. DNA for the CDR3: TGTGCCAGCAGTTTCCGTTGGATGAACACTGAAGCTTTCTTT.

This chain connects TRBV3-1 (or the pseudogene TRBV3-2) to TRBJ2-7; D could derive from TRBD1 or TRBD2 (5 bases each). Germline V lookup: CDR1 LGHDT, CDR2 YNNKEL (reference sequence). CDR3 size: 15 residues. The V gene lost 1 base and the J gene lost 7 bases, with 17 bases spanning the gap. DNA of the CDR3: TGTGCCAGCAGCCAAGTCGTAGGGGCCGAGGGGGAGCAGTACTTC. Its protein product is CASSQVVGAEGEQYF.

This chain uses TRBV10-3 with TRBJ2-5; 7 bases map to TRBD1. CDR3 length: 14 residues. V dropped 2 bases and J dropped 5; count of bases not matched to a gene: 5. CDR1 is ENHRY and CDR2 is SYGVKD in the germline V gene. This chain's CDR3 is CAISETGAVETQYF. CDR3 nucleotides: TGTGCCATCAGTGAGACAGGGGCGGTCGAGACCCAGTACTTC.

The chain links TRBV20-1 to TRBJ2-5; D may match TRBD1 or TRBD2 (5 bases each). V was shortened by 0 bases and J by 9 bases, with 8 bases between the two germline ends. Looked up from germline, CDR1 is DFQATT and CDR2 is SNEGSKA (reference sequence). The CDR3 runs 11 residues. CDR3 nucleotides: TGCAGTGCTAGAGATTGGGGACCCCAGTACTTC. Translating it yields CSARDWGPQYF.

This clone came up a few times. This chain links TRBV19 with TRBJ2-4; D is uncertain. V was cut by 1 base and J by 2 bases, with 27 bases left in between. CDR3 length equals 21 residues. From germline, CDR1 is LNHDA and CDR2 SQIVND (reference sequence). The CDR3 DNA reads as TGTGCCAGTAGTATAGGTCCTCTCCGAGGCCCCAGATCCGTATCCAAAAACATTCAGTACTTC. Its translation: CASSIGPLRGPRSVSKNIQYF.

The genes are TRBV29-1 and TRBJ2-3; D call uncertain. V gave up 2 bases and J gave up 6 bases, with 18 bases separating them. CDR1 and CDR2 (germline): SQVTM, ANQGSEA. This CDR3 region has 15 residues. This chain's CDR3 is CSVEMGTETRDTQYF. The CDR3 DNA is TGCAGCGTTGAAATGGGAACAGAAACCAGGGATACGCAGTATTTT.

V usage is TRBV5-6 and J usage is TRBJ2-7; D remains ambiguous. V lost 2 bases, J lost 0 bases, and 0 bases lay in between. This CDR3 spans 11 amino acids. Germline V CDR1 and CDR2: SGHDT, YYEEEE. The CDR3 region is CASSFSYEQYF. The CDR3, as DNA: TGTGCCAGCAGCTTCTCCTACGAGCAGTACTTC. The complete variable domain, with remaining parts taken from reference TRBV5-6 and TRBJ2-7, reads DAGVTQSPTHLIKTRGQQVTLRCSPKSGHDTVSWYQQALGQGPQFIFQYYEEEERQRGNFPDRFSGHQFPNYSSELNVNALLLGDSALYLCASSFSYEQYFGPGTRLTVT.

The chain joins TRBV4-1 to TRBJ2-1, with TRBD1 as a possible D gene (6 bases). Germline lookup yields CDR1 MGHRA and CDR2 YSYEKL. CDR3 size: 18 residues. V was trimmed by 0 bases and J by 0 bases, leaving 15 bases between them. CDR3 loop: CASSQDPRGRSSYNEQFF. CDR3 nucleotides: TGCGCCAGCAGCCAAGATCCCAGGGGCCGGAGCTCCTACAATGAGCAGTTCTTC.

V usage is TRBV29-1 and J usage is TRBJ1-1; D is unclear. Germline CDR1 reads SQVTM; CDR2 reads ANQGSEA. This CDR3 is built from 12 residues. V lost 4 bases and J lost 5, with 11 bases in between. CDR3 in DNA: TGCAGCGTTGGGCAGACCGAAACTGAAGCTTTCTTT. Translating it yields CSVGQTETEAFF.

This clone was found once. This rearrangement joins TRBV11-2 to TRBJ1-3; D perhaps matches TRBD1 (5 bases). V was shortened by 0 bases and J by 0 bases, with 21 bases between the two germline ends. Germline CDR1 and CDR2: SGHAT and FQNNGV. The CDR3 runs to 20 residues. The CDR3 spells CASSLDPLRDPGISGNTIYF. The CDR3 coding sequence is TGTGCCAGCAGCTTAGACCCCCTCCGGGACCCGGGGATCTCTGGAAACACCATATATTTT.

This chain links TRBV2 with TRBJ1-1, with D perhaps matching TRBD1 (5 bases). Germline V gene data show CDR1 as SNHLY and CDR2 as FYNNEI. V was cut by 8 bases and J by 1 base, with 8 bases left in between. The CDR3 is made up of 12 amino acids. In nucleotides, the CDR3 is TGTGCCAGCTCTCAGGGGAACACTGAAGCTTTCTTT. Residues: CASSQGNTEAFF.

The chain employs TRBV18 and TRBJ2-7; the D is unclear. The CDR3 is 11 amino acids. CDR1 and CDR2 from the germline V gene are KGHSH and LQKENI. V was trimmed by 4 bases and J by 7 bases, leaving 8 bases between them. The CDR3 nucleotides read TGTGCCAGCTCACTGCTAGATGAGCAGTACTTC. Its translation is CASSLLDEQYF.